Below, one TCR beta chain is given with its context. The sample is drawn from a study of CD8+ T cells in alopecia areata. Treatment given: oral pan-JAK inhibitor, 5-10 mg twice daily. Isolated RNA was reverse transcribed into cDNA used as the sequencing template. Here immunoSEQ multiplex PCR was the method, and the copy in TCRdb shows in-frame clones only, minus some. The table has about 110,000 clones, about 59% seen once. The sample was CD8+ T cells sorted from blood, taken at week 24, from a patient treated with tofacitinib. This TCR derives from a human donor with alopecia areata.

CDR3 coding DNA: TGCAGCGTTACATCGGACAATGGGAACACCATATATTTT. Its protein is CSVTSDNGNTIYF. The V call is TRBV29-1, the J call TRBJ1-3; weak D call: TRBD1 (5 bases). CDR1 and CDR2 from the germline V gene are SQVTM and ANQGSEA. Trimming shortened V by 5 bases and J by 7 bases, and 15 bases separated the two germline ends. CDR3 size: 13 residues.